Below are 28 T cell receptor beta chains sequenced from a single sample in a study of response to subunit inactivated influenza vaccine. TCRdb fed the RT-PCR reads into MiXCR, producing one record per CDR3 protein. Here the sample spans about 500,000 distinct CDR3 sequences, around 7.7% being singletons. The specimen was PBMCs from blood, collected less than 30 months after vaccination. These receptor sequences come from a man aged 50 to 75 who received an inactivated influenza vaccine.

This clonotype was detected ten times or more. V is TRBV7-3 and J is TRBJ2-1; TRBD1 aligns across 7 bases. In germline, CDR1 is SGHTA, CDR2 FQGTGA. This CDR3 is 17 amino acids long. Unmatched junction bases numbered 8, after V lost 1 base and J lost 2 bases. Here the CDR3 reads CASSLKGWDSPYNEQFF. The DNA for the CDR3 is TGTGCCAGCAGCTTAAAAGGATGGGACAGCCCCTACAATGAGCAGTTCTTC. Complete variable domain (other parts from reference TRBV7-3 and TRBJ2-1): GAGVSQTPSNKVTEKGKYVELRCDPISGHTALYWYRQSLGQGPEFLIYFQGTGAADDSGLPNDRFFAVRPEGSVSTLKIQRTERGDSAVYLCASSLKGWDSPYNEQFFGPGTRLTVL.

In its sample, this clonotype was seen many times. V is TRBV4-2 and J is TRBJ2-1; D unclear. CDR3 length: 15 amino acids. The V and J ends lost 0 bases and 8 bases respectively, with 14 bases between them. Germline assignment: CDR1 LGHNA and CDR2 YNFKEQ. CDR3 in amino acids: CASSQERAVHYEQFF. CDR3 DNA sequence: TGTGCCAGCAGCCAAGAAAGGGCGGTGCATTATGAGCAGTTCTTC.

The V and J genes are TRBV2 and TRBJ2-4; a possible D gene is TRBD1 (5 bases). This CDR3 contains 14 residues. Trimming cost V 3 bases and J 2 bases, with 8 bases left between them. CDR1 is SNHLY, CDR2 FYNNEI, per germline. The CDR3: CASSDRVSKNIQYF. DNA for the CDR3: TGTGCCAGCAGTGACAGGGTGTCCAAAAACATTCAGTACTTC.

In this sample, this clonotype turned up many times. The chain carries TRBV5-5 and TRBJ2-7; unclear D gene. CDR1 is SGHKS and CDR2 is YYEKEE in the germline V gene (reference sequence). The ends were cut back, 7 bases at V and 3 bases at J, with 14 bases in the middle. The CDR3 spans 13 residues. The CDR3 DNA is TGTGCCAGCCGATTGATGACGGGCTACGAGCAGTACTTC. Translating it yields CASRLMTGYEQYF.

The rearrangement links TRBV7-2 to TRBJ2-1; 9 bases fit TRBD2. The junction had 12 bases not matched to a gene; V was cut back by 6 bases and J by 9 bases. The CDR3 is 15 amino acids. CDR1 is SGHTA and CDR2 is FQGNSA in the germline V gene. For the CDR3, the DNA is TGTGCCAGCAGGTCCCCCCGCGGGAGGGCTAGTGAGCAGTTCTTC. As protein: CASRSPRGRASEQFF.

J is TRBJ2-6 and V is TRBV5-1; 8 nucleotides line up with TRBD1. With 1 base clipped from V and 2 bases from J, the junction kept 20 bases outside the gene matches. The CDR3 is 22 residues long. The germline gives CDR1 SGHRS, CDR2 YFSETQ. CDR3 amino acids: CASSLFGGWMDRALPGANVLTF. In DNA form, the CDR3 reads TGCGCCAGCAGCTTGTTCGGTGGTTGGATGGACAGGGCCCTCCCTGGGGCCAACGTCCTGACTTTC.

This sequence joins TRBV5-6 and TRBJ2-1; no firm D call. The ends were cut back, 0 bases at V and 0 bases at J, with 10 bases in the middle. The CDR3 runs to 16 residues. From germline, CDR1 is SGHDT and CDR2 YYEEEE. DNA for the CDR3: TGTGCCAGCAGCTTGGCCTGGGTCATCTCCTACAATGAGCAGTTCTTC. Its protein is CASSLAWVISYNEQFF.

V usage is TRBV14 and J usage is TRBJ2-2, with 8 bases aligning to TRBD2. Unmatched junction bases numbered 18, after V lost 3 bases and J lost 6 bases. The CDR3 loop spans 19 amino acids. From germline, CDR1 is SGHDN and CDR2 FVKESK. CDR3 sequence: CASSHRLSVGTSFPGELFF. CDR3 DNA: TGTGCCAGCAGCCACAGGCTCTCCGTGGGGACTAGTTTCCCCGGGGAGCTGTTTTTT.

V is TRBV27 and J is TRBJ2-5, with D possibly matching TRBD2 (6 bases). Trimming removed 4 bases from V and 4 bases from J, with 13 bases in between. Germline V gene data show CDR1 as MNHEY and CDR2 as SMNVEV (reference sequence). CDR3 size: 14 residues. This CDR3 is CASSWGVWGETQYF. Written as DNA, the CDR3 is TGTGCCAGCAGTTGGGGGGTTTGGGGAGAGACCCAGTACTTC.

This chain links TRBV7-8 with TRBJ2-3, with TRBD2 identical over 13 bases. This CDR3 has 16 residues. The germline CDR1 and CDR2 sequences are SGHVS and FQNEAQ. The J segment lost 3 bases and the V segment lost 0 bases, leaving 0 bases of the junction unmatched. In DNA, the CDR3 is TGTGCCAGCAGCTTAGCGACTAGCGGGGGGACAGATACGCAGTATTTT. It specifies CASSLATSGGTDTQYF.

The CDR3 DNA sequence: TGTGCCAGCACTCAAAGGATAGCGGGTAGCACAGATACGCAGTATTTT. It translates to CASTQRIAGSTDTQYF. The gene calls are TRBV6-1 and TRBJ2-3, with 7 bases matching TRBD2. Germline V gene data show CDR1 as MNHNS and CDR2 as SASEGT. J gave up 0 bases and V 7 bases, and 10 bases lay outside the gene matches. This CDR3 is 16 amino acids long.

The CDR3 DNA sequence: TGCGCCAGCAGCCAAGAAAGGTCCGGTTGGGACATTCAGTACTTC. Protein product: CASSQERSGWDIQYF. The rearrangement uses TRBV4-3 and TRBJ2-4; D is unresolved. CDR1 is LGHNA, CDR2 YSLEER, per germline. This CDR3 region has 15 residues. V was shortened by 0 bases and J by 8 bases, with 14 bases between the two germline ends.

A few counts support this clonotype. This chain links TRBV5-1 with TRBJ1-6, with D uncertain. Germline V gene data show CDR1 as SGHRS and CDR2 as YFSETQ. Trimming pared 0 bases from V and 7 bases from J, leaving 5 bases between. The CDR3 extends over 13 amino acids. The CDR3 sequence is CASSLERNSPLHF. The CDR3 coding sequence is TGCGCCAGCAGCTTGGAGAGGAATTCACCCCTCCACTTT.

This clonotype was found a few times. The chain joins TRBV5-1 to TRBJ1-1, with a possible D match to TRBD1 (6 bases). The germline gives CDR1 SGHRS, CDR2 YFSETQ. The length of the CDR3 is 13 residues. Trimming stripped 2 bases from V and 7 bases from J, with 12 bases between. The CDR3 here is CASSFGEGGEAFF. For the CDR3, the DNA is TGCGCCAGCAGCTTTGGGGAAGGGGGTGAAGCTTTCTTT.

This chain connects TRBV9 to TRBJ1-6, with 8 bases that match TRBD1. This CDR3 is built from 15 residues. CDR1 SGDLS and CDR2 YYNGEE come from the germline V gene. V trimming: 2 bases; J trimming: 10 bases; junction bases outside the gene matches: 8. Here the CDR3 reads CASSVEAGGRSPLHF. DNA of the CDR3: TGTGCCAGCAGCGTGGAGGCAGGGGGCAGGTCACCCCTCCACTTT.

This clonotype appeared many times. The chain employs TRBV9 and TRBJ2-3; TRBD1 is a possible D gene (6 bases). Trimming stripped 5 bases from V and 0 bases from J, with 13 bases between. The CDR3 sequence is 15 residues long. Germline V gives CDR1 SGDLS, CDR2 YYNGEE. DNA for the CDR3: TGTGCCAGCAGGGGACAAGGCACTAGCACAGATACGCAGTATTTT. Translating gives CASRGQGTSTDTQYF.

The gene calls are TRBV20-1 and TRBJ2-3; 7 positions agree with TRBD1. CDR3 length equals 15 residues. V was clipped by 2 bases and J by 3 bases; unmatched bases: 8. CDR1 DFQATT and CDR2 SNEGSKA come from the germline V gene (reference sequence). The CDR3 loop reads CSARPNRGLTDTQYF. The CDR3 DNA follows: TGCAGTGCTAGACCTAACAGGGGTCTAACAGATACGCAGTATTTT.

The chain carries TRBV12-3 or TRBV12-4 and TRBJ1-4; no definite D call. The CDR3 is 15 amino acids. Deletions cut 0 bases from V and 7 bases from J, with 12 bases between. This CDR3 reads CASSLARGRVEKLFF. Written as DNA, the CDR3 is TGTGCCAGCAGTTTAGCTAGAGGGCGGGTTGAAAAACTGTTTTTT.

At least ten counts were recorded for this clonotype. This sequence joins TRBV30 and TRBJ2-7; D may be TRBD1 (7 bases). Germline CDR1 is GTSNPN and CDR2 is SVGIG (reference sequence). The CDR3 length is 14 residues. With 2 bases removed from V and 5 bases from J, the gap between germline ends came to 16 bases. The CDR3 loop reads CAWSTAGGIDEQYF. CDR3 DNA sequence: TGTGCCTGGAGTACCGCAGGGGGGATTGACGAGCAGTACTTC.

This CDR3 is CASSPRALANYGYTF. DNA for the CDR3: TGTGCCAGCAGCCCACGGGCCTTAGCTAACTATGGCTACACCTTC. This chain connects TRBV3-1 to TRBJ1-2, with D uncertain. From germline, CDR1 is LGHDT and CDR2 YNNKEL (reference sequence). The CDR3 is made up of 15 amino acids. V lost 4 bases and J 0 bases, leaving 12 bases between the germline ends.

In this sample, this clonotype turned up a few times. The V and J genes are TRBV28 and TRBJ1-1; no reliable D call. Germline V CDR1 and CDR2: MDHEN, SYDVKM. The CDR3 spans 15 residues. V was pared by 2 bases and J by 0 bases, with 10 bases between. The CDR3 bases are TGTGCCAGCAGTTTACAAAGTAATTTGAACACTGAAGCTTTCTTT. It is translated as CASSLQSNLNTEAFF.

Only a few counts were recorded for this clonotype. The CDR3 is CASSQDDGGAYNEQFF. CDR3 bases: TGCGCCAGCAGCCAAGACGACGGGGGGGCTTACAATGAGCAGTTCTTC. The chain couples TRBV4-3 to TRBJ2-1, with 8 bases that match TRBD2. J lost 4 bases, V lost 0 bases, and 5 bases had no gene match. The CDR3 runs 16 residues. Germline V lookup: CDR1 LGHNA, CDR2 YSLEER.

There are many counts of this clonotype. The chain recombines TRBV29-1 with TRBJ2-1; 9 nucleotides match TRBD2. Germline V gene lookup returns CDR1 SQVTM and CDR2 ANQGSEA. Trimming removed 1 base from V and 6 bases from J; junction bases left unmatched: 7. This CDR3 has 15 amino acids. The CDR3 reads CSVEGSAGGLNEQFF. CDR3 sequence (DNA): TGCAGCGTTGAAGGGTCAGCGGGAGGACTCAATGAGCAGTTCTTC.

This clonotype was counted at least ten times. The chain carries TRBV20-1 and TRBJ2-7, with TRBD2 matching 9 bases. V was clipped by 6 bases and J by 3 bases; unmatched bases: 3. CDR1 and CDR2 from the germline V gene are DFQATT and SNEGSKA (reference sequence). This CDR3 spans 12 amino acids. The CDR3 nucleotides read TGCAGTGCCCCGACTAGCGGCTACGAGCAGTACTTC. Encoded protein: CSAPTSGYEQYF.

Ten or more counts support this clonotype. The chain couples TRBV6-1 to TRBJ2-7, with TRBD2 as a possible D gene (7 bases). The V end was cut by 7 bases, the J end by 6 bases, with 25 bases between. The CDR3 contains 16 residues. Looked up from germline, CDR1 is MNHNS and CDR2 is SASEGT. The chain's CDR3 is CASTPRGATVLSEQYF. The CDR3 DNA reads as TGTGCCAGCACTCCCCGGGGGGCCACGGTTCTCTCCGAGCAGTACTTC.

The V gene is TRBV10-3, the J gene TRBJ2-3, with D maybe TRBD1 (5 bases). The CDR3 is 18 residues long. Per the germline V gene, CDR1 is ENHRY and CDR2 is SYGVKD. Trimming stripped 4 bases from V and 0 bases from J, with 20 bases between. CDR3 bases: TGTGCCATCAGTGGGACACTGGCCAGGGAAGTGAGCACAGATACGCAGTATTTT. Protein: CAISGTLAREVSTDTQYF.

In this sample, this clonotype turned up many times. The V and J genes are TRBV7-9 and TRBJ1-1; D remains ambiguous. Germline V gives CDR1 SEHNR, CDR2 FQNEAQ (reference sequence). This CDR3 is 12 amino acids long. V was trimmed by 8 bases and J by 2 bases, leaving 9 bases between them. The chain's CDR3 is CASFAFNTEAFF. CDR3 nucleotide sequence: TGTGCCAGCTTTGCCTTTAACACTGAAGCTTTCTTT.

This clonotype was seen only a few times. The chain joins TRBV5-1 to TRBJ2-5, with 8 bases aligning to TRBD2. CDR3 length equals 14 residues. Losses at the gene ends were 4 bases for V and 5 bases for J; bases not matched to a gene: 7. Per germline, CDR1 SGHRS and CDR2 YFSETQ. The CDR3 protein is CASSPAGVFETQYF. CDR3 nucleotide sequence: TGCGCCAGCAGCCCAGCGGGAGTATTTGAGACCCAGTACTTC.